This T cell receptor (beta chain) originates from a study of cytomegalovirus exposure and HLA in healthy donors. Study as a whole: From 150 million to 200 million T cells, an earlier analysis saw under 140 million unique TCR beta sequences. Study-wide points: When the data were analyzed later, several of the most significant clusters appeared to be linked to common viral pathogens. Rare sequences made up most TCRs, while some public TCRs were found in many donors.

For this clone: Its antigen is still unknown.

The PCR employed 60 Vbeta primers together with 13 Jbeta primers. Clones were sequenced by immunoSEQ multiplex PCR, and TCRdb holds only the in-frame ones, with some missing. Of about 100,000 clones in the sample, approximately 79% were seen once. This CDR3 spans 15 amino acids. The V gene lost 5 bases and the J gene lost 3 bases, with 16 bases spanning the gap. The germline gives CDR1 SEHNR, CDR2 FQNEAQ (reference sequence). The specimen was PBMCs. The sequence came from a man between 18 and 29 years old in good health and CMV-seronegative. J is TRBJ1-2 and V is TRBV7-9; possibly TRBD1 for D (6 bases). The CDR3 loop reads CASSGPEGGDYGYTF. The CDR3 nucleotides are TGTGCCAGCAGCGGGCCTGAGGGGGGGGACTATGGCTACACCTTC. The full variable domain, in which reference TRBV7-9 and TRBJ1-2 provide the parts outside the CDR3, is DTGVSQNPRHKITKRGQNVTFRCDPISEHNRLYWYRQTLGQGPEFLTYFQNEAQLEKSRLLSDRFSAERPKGSFSTLEIQRTEQGDSAMYLCASSGPEGGDYGYTFGSGTRLTVV.